These 17 T cell receptor beta chains came from one sample sequenced in a study of control samples from healthy donors and cancer patients. Repertoires were generated with immunoSEQ multiplex PCR, while TCRdb's copy carries only in-frame clones and drops some. Altogether about 180,000 clones are present, approximately 92% being singletons, with the ten largest covering approximately 1.5%. What was sequenced was blood. The receptors derive from a man younger than 40 in good health.

The genes are TRBV7-6 and TRBJ2-1, with D maybe TRBD2 (6 bases). V was trimmed by 2 bases and J by 6 bases, leaving 14 bases between them. CDR3 length: 15 amino acids. Germline values: CDR1 SGHVS, CDR2 FNYEAQ. CDR3 sequence (DNA): TGTGCCAGCAGCTTAAAAGGAGGGGAGCTCAATGAGCAGTTCTTC. Its translation is CASSLKGGELNEQFF.

The sample holds one count of this clone. The V call is TRBV5-4, the J call TRBJ2-5; D unresolved. The CDR3 covers 12 residues. In germline, CDR1 is SGHNT, CDR2 YYREEE (reference sequence). Trimming removed 0 bases at V and 3 bases at J, with 3 bases between. The CDR3 sequence is CASSLGEETQYF. As DNA, the CDR3 is TGTGCCAGCAGCTTGGGGGAAGAGACCCAGTACTTC.

The V gene is TRBV7-9, the J gene TRBJ2-2; 8 bases fit TRBD2. Trimming cost V 2 bases and J 7 bases; bases outside gene matches: 6. Germline V gene lookup returns CDR1 SEHNR and CDR2 FQNEAQ (reference sequence). The CDR3 consists of 15 residues. CDR3 DNA: TGTGCCAGCAGCTTAAGCGGGGGCCGCGTCGGGGAGCTGTTTTTT. The encoded protein is CASSLSGGRVGELFF.

The sample holds one count of this clone. This sequence joins TRBV9 and TRBJ2-7; D possibly matches TRBD1 or TRBD2 (5 bases each). The V end was cut by 0 bases, the J end by 0 bases, with 7 bases between. Germline V gives CDR1 SGDLS, CDR2 YYNGEE. The length of the CDR3 is 14 residues. The CDR3: CASSVDGGSYEQYF. The CDR3 DNA reads TGTGCCAGCAGCGTAGATGGGGGCTCCTACGAGCAGTACTTC.

V and J are TRBV6-2 or TRBV6-3 and TRBJ1-5, with 10 bases identical to TRBD1. The ends lost 6 bases at V and 2 bases at J; junction bases unmatched: 7. The V gene's germline CDR1 is MNHEY and CDR2 SVGEGT. The CDR3 contains 16 residues. The CDR3 spells CASSPTGTGGNQPQHF. The DNA for the CDR3 is TGTGCCAGCAGCCCCACCGGGACAGGGGGCAATCAGCCCCAGCATTTT.

The chain's CDR3 is CASSEQFNQPQHF. In DNA form, the CDR3 reads TGTGCCAGCAGTGAACAGTTCAATCAGCCCCAGCATTTT. This sequence joins TRBV6-1 and TRBJ1-5; no clear D. The CDR3 contains 13 residues. V was trimmed by 2 bases and J by 3 bases, leaving 5 bases between them. The germline V gene encodes CDR1 MNHNS and CDR2 SASEGT.

A word on this clone: In the same sample, other DNA sequences code for this CDR3. The chain couples TRBV29-1 to TRBJ2-6; 8 bases map to TRBD2. J was trimmed by 3 bases and V by 6 bases; bases with no gene match: 10. This CDR3 has 16 residues. The germline CDR1 and CDR2 sequences are SQVTM and ANQGSEA. The CDR3 DNA sequence: TGCAGCGTACCCGGGGGGGGCAGGCTTGGGGCCAACGTCCTGACTTTC. This sequence encodes CSVPGGGRLGANVLTF.

V is TRBV2 and J is TRBJ1-5, with D tentatively TRBD1 (5 bases). The CDR3 runs to 15 residues. Trimming took off 6 bases at V and 1 base at J, with 13 bases between the two ends. The germline CDR1 and CDR2 sequences are SNHLY and FYNNEI. CDR3 coding DNA: TGTGCCAGCAGCGCCGGAGGGGCCAGCAATCAGCCCCAGCATTTT. This gives the protein CASSAGGASNQPQHF.

This chain uses TRBV5-4 with TRBJ2-7, with TRBD1 matching 7 bases. The germline V gene encodes CDR1 SGHNT and CDR2 YYREEE (reference sequence). Trimming removed 3 bases from V and 0 bases from J; junction bases left unmatched: 6. The CDR3 totals 15 residues. DNA of the CDR3: TGTGCCAGCAGCTACGGGACAGCCAGCTCCTACGAGCAGTACTTC. This sequence encodes CASSYGTASSYEQYF.

The count of this clone is one. The chain has TRBV29-1 and TRBJ2-2, with 8 bases identical to TRBD1. Germline V lookup: CDR1 SQVTM, CDR2 ANQGSEA. The junction had 10 bases not matched to a gene; V was cut back by 0 bases and J by 7 bases. CDR3 length equals 16 residues. CDR3 DNA sequence: TGCAGCGTTGAAGATAGGACAGGGAGTATTGGCGGGGAGCTGTTTTTT. Protein sequence: CSVEDRTGSIGGELFF.

The CDR3 protein is CASSEDLGGGYTF. The CDR3, as DNA: TGCGCCAGCAGCGAGGATCTCGGAGGGGGCTACACCTTC. The rearrangement links TRBV5-1 to TRBJ1-2; D gene uncertain. Trimming pared 4 bases from V and 8 bases from J, leaving 15 bases between. The germline CDR1 and CDR2 sequences are SGHRS and YFSETQ. The length of the CDR3 is 13 residues. The full variable domain, rest sourced from reference TRBV5-1 and TRBJ1-2, is KAGVTQTPRYLIKTRGQQVTLSCSPISGHRSVSWYQQTPGQGLQFLFEYFSETQRNKGNFPGRFSGRQFSNSRSEMNVSTLELGDSALYLCASSEDLGGGYTFGSGTRLTVV.

The genes are TRBV9 and TRBJ1-4; 9 bases align to TRBD1. This CDR3 has 15 residues. V dropped 4 bases and J dropped 5; count of bases not matched to a gene: 6. From germline, CDR1 is SGDLS and CDR2 YYNGEE. The DNA for the CDR3 is TGTGCCAGCAGCACCGCCGGGACAGGGAATGAAAAACTGTTTTTT. This gives the protein CASSTAGTGNEKLFF.

The chain has TRBV19 and TRBJ2-7; 7 nucleotides match TRBD2. The trim removed 6 bases at V and 4 bases at J, leaving 9 bases unmatched. Germline CDR1 and CDR2: LNHDA and SQIVND (reference sequence). This CDR3 comprises 14 residues. The chain's CDR3 is CASRPQAGVYEQYF. CDR3 DNA: TGTGCCAGTAGACCCCAGGCGGGAGTATACGAGCAGTACTTC. Supplemented by reference TRBV19 and TRBJ2-7, the full variable domain reads DGGITQSPKYLFRKEGQNVTLSCEQNLNHDAMYWYRQDPGQGLRLIYYSQIVNDFQKGDIAEGYSVSREKKESFPLTVTSAQKNPTAFYLCASRPQAGVYEQYFGPGTRLTVT.

This chain joins TRBV14 and TRBJ2-7; D unresolved. CDR1 SGHDN and CDR2 FVKESK come from the germline V gene. V was pared by 3 bases and J by 3 bases, with 15 bases between. The CDR3 length is 15 residues. CDR3 protein: CASSHGPRQDYEQYF. The CDR3 DNA is TGTGCCAGCAGCCACGGACCTCGCCAGGACTACGAGCAGTACTTC.

V is TRBV30 and J is TRBJ2-7, with a possible D match to TRBD2 (5 bases). V lost 0 bases and J 4 bases, leaving 10 bases between the germline ends. The CDR3 contains 13 residues. Per germline, CDR1 GTSNPN and CDR2 SVGIG (reference sequence). The DNA of the CDR3 is TGTGCCTGGAGTGTACGGGATTTGTACGAGCAGTACTTC. This translates into CAWSVRDLYEQYF. Variable domain in full (rest from reference TRBV30 and TRBJ2-7): SQTIHQWPATLVQPVGSPLSLECTVEGTSNPNLYWYRQAAGRGLQLLFYSVGIGQISSEVPQNLSASRPQDRQFILSSKKLLLSDSGFYLCAWSVRDLYEQYFGPGTRLTVT.

V is TRBV5-6 and J is TRBJ1-4; D call uncertain. This CDR3 is built from 11 residues. Deletions cut 4 bases from V and 8 bases from J, with 6 bases between. Per germline, CDR1 SGHDT and CDR2 YYEEEE. The CDR3 region is CASSRAEKLFF. CDR3 nucleotide sequence: TGTGCCAGCAGCCGGGCAGAAAAACTGTTTTTT. The entire variable domain, with the rest obtained from reference TRBV5-6 and TRBJ1-4, is as follows: DAGVTQSPTHLIKTRGQQVTLRCSPKSGHDTVSWYQQALGQGPQFIFQYYEEEERQRGNFPDRFSGHQFPNYSSELNVNALLLGDSALYLCASSRAEKLFFGSGTQLSVL.

The chain couples TRBV4-3 to TRBJ2-1; D uncertain. The CDR3 covers 14 residues. Germline V gene lookup returns CDR1 LGHNA and CDR2 YSLEER. The V gene lost 1 base and the J gene lost 7 bases, with 11 bases spanning the gap. The CDR3 loop is CASSQGRTENEQFF. DNA for the CDR3: TGCGCCAGCAGCCAAGGAAGAACGGAAAATGAGCAGTTCTTC.